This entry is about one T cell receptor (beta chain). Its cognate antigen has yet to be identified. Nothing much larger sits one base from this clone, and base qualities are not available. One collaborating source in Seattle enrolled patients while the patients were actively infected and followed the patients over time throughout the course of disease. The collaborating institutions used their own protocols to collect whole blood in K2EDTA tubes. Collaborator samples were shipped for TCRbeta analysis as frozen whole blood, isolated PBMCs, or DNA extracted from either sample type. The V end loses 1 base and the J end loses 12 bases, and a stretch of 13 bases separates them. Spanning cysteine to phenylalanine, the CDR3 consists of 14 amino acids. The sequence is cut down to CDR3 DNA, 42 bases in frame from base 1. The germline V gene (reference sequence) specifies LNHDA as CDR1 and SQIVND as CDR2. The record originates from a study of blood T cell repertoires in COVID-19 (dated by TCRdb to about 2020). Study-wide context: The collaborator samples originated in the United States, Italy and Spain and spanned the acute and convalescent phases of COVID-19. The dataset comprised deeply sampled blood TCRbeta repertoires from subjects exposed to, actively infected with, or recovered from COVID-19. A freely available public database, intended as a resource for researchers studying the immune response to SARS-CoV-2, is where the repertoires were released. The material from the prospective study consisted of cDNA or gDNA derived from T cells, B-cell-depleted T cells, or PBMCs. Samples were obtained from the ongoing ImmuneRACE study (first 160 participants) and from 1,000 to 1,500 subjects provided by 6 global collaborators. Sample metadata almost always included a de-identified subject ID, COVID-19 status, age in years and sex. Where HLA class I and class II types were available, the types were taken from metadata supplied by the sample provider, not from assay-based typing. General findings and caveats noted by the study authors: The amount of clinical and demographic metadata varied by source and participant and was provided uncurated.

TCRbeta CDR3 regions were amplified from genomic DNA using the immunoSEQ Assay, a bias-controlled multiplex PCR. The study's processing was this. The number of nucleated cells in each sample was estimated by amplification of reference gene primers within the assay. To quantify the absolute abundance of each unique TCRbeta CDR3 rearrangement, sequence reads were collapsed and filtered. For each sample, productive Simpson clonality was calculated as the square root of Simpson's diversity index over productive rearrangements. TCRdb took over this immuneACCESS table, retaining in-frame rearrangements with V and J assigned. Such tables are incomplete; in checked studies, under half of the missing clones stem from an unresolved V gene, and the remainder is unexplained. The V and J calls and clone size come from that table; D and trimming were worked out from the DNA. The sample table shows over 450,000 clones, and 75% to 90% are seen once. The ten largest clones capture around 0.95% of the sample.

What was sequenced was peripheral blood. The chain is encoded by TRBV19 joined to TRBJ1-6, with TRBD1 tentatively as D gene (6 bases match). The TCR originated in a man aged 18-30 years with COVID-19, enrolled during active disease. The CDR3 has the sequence CASSIAEGRGPLHF. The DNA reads TGTGCCAGTAGTATAGCTGAGGGCAGGGGACCCCTCCACTTT. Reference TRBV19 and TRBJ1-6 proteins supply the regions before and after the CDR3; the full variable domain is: DGGITQSPKYLFRKEGQNVTLSCEQNLNHDAMYWYRQDPGQGLRLIYYSQIVNDFQKGDIAEGYSVSREKKESFPLTVTSAQKNPTAFYLCASSIAEGRGPLHFGNGTRLTVT.